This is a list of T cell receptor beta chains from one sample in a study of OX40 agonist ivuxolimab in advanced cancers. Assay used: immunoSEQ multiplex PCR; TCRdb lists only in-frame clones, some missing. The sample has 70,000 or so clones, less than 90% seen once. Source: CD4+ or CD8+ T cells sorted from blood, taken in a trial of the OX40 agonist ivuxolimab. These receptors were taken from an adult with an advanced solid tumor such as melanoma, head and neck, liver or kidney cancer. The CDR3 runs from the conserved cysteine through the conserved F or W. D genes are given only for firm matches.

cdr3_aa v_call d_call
CASSSWGDRNTGELFF TRBV6-5 -
CASSQETSGRWVAKNIQYF TRBV4-2 TRBD2
CASSARGLSSTDTQYF TRBV9 TRBD2
CASSHLVGGTAQHF TRBV21-1 -
CASSPQSSGQETQYF TRBV18 -
CASFRNLDQPQHF TRBV2 -
CAWSHTDYGYTF TRBV30 -
CAISELKNTGELFF TRBV10-3 -
CASSYQGSGANVLTF TRBV7-3 -
CSAGPRGGFGGELFF TRBV29-1 -
CASSSDRGFYEQYF TRBV19 TRBD1
CASSFGGARVDQPQHF TRBV7-9 -
CASSRTGGTEQFF TRBV6-4 TRBD1
CASSLDWGTEAFF TRBV11-2 -
CASSRQGTGYNEQFF TRBV5-1 TRBD1